One sample yielded the 27 T cell receptor beta chains listed below, sequenced in a study of CD8 T cells in Susac syndrome. An input of roughly 0.5 to 1 ug of RNA was subjected to reverse transcription using random hexamers. Using its own MiXCR run on the immunoSEQ multiplex PCR reads, TCRdb lists one record per CDR3 protein. This table has 150,000 to 200,000 distinct CDR3 sequences, about 94% appearing once. The sequencing sample was made of CD4+ T cells from PBMCs. All receptors derive from a human donor in good health.

The gene calls are TRBV28 and TRBJ1-2, with 9 bases identical to TRBD1. V lost 1 base and J lost 8; bases outside the gene matches: 2. The CDR3 has 13 residues. The germline V gene has CDR1 MDHEN and CDR2 SYDVKM. The CDR3 is CASSLSGQGGYTF. CDR3 nucleotides: TGTGCCAGCAGTTTATCAGGACAGGGGGGCTACACCTTC.

This clonotype appeared a single time. The DNA for the CDR3 is TGTGCCAGCAGAACTACGGACGGAACTAACTATGGCTACACCTTC. This gives the protein CASRTTDGTNYGYTF. The V call is TRBV3-1, the J call TRBJ1-2; D is unclear. This CDR3 has 15 amino acids. In germline, CDR1 is LGHDT, CDR2 YNNKEL (reference sequence). V was trimmed by 6 bases and J by 0 bases, leaving 14 bases between them.

This chain links TRBV27 with TRBJ2-1, with D perhaps TRBD1 (5 bases). The CDR3 contains 16 residues. Trimming removed 0 bases from V and 6 bases from J, with 15 bases in between. Germline values: CDR1 MNHEY, CDR2 SMNVEV (reference sequence). The CDR3 spells CASSLSFWGRLNEQFF. CDR3 DNA sequence: TGTGCCAGCAGTTTATCGTTTTGGGGCAGACTCAATGAGCAGTTCTTC.

The genes are TRBV7-2 and TRBJ2-7; possibly TRBD1 for D (6 bases). V lost 3 bases to trimming and J lost 2 bases, with 8 bases between them. The CDR3 contains 13 residues. Looked up from germline, CDR1 is SGHTA and CDR2 is FQGNSA. The CDR3 sequence: CASSFGGPYEQYF. The CDR3 nucleotides are TGTGCCAGCAGCTTTGGGGGCCCCTACGAGCAGTACTTC.

The genes are TRBV12-3 or TRBV12-4 and TRBJ2-3; unclear D gene. The CDR3 runs 16 residues. Trimming stripped 3 bases from V and 0 bases from J, with 13 bases between. CDR3 sequence: CASSLVGRSSTDTQYF. The DNA for the CDR3 is TGTGCCAGCAGTTTGGTCGGCAGGAGTAGCACAGATACGCAGTATTTT.

The V gene is TRBV5-1, the J gene TRBJ2-7, with unresolved D. CDR1 is SGHRS and CDR2 is YFSETQ in the germline V gene. The ends were cut back, 0 bases at V and 4 bases at J, with 5 bases in the middle. This CDR3 comprises 12 residues. The CDR3 region has the DNA TGCGCCAGCAGCTTGGAAGGTTACGAGCAGTACGTC. Protein sequence: CASSLEGYEQYV.

This rearrangement joins TRBV29-1 to TRBJ1-1; 7 bases map to TRBD1. Germline-derived CDR1 and CDR2 are SQVTM and ANQGSEA. The CDR3 consists of 13 residues. With 5 bases clipped from V and 5 bases from J, the junction kept 8 bases outside the gene matches. The CDR3 region has the DNA TGCAGCGTTACAACAGGGGTAAGGACTGAAGCTTTCTTT. Its translation: CSVTTGVRTEAFF.

The chain uses TRBV21-1 and TRBJ2-2; the table assigns TRBD1, which was not confirmed against the DNA. TRBV21-1 is recorded as a pseudogene. This CDR3 spans 16 amino acids. CDR3 amino acids: CASSTRQGDRTGELFF. Here the CDR3 DNA reads TGTGCCAGCAGCACGCGACAGGGTGATAGAACCGGGGAGCTGTTTTTT.

The chain employs TRBV12-3 or TRBV12-4 and TRBJ2-6; perhaps TRBD2 as D (6 bases). The CDR3 is made up of 15 amino acids. V lost 6 bases and J 2 bases, leaving 11 bases between the germline ends. The CDR3 region is CASSHRRAGANVLTF. The CDR3 DNA reads TGTGCCAGCAGCCACCGGAGGGCTGGGGCCAACGTCCTGACTTTC.

The chain recombines TRBV18 with TRBJ2-7; D is ambiguous. V was cut by 0 bases and J by 1 base, with 13 bases left in between. The CDR3 has 16 residues. Germline V lookup: CDR1 KGHSH, CDR2 LQKENI. CDR3 sequence reads: CASSPPSQPVSYEQYV. For the CDR3, the DNA is TGTGCCAGCTCACCACCATCACAGCCCGTTTCCTACGAGCAGTACGTC.

This chain connects TRBV4-2 to TRBJ1-5; D possibly corresponds to TRBD1 (6 bases). CDR3 length: 19 amino acids. Germline CDR1 LGHNA, CDR2 YNFKEQ. Trimming removed 0 bases at V and 2 bases at J, with 20 bases between. This CDR3 is CASSQDARGLGGGNQPQHF. As DNA, the CDR3 is TGTGCCAGCAGCCAAGATGCGCGGGGGCTAGGTGGAGGCAATCAGCCCCAGCATTTT.

V gene TRBV6-5 combines with J gene TRBJ1-3; D is uncertain. Between the trimmed V and J ends, which lost 0 bases and 4 bases, there was a span of 16 bases. Looked up from germline, CDR1 is MNHEY and CDR2 is SVGAGI. CDR3 length equals 17 residues. The CDR3, as DNA: TGTGCCAGCAGTTACTCTAACCTTAATTCTGGAGGAAACACCATATATTTT. It yields the protein CASSYSNLNSGGNTIYF.

The chain employs TRBV19 and TRBJ1-4; 7 nucleotides agree with TRBD1. CDR3 length equals 16 residues. Germline-derived CDR1 and CDR2 are LNHDA and SQIVND (reference sequence). With V trimmed by 7 bases and J by 10 bases, 18 bases remained unmatched. CDR3 sequence reads: CASTSMGRTGSGKLFF. Here the CDR3 DNA reads TGTGCCAGTACCTCAATGGGCCGGACAGGATCGGGAAAACTGTTTTTT.

The rearrangement uses TRBV5-1 and TRBJ2-3, with D tentatively TRBD1 (6 bases). The V gene lost 4 bases and the J gene lost 4 bases, with 19 bases spanning the gap. The CDR3 is 16 amino acids. The V gene's germline CDR1 is SGHRS and CDR2 YFSETQ. In DNA, the CDR3 is TGCGCCAGCAGCCGAGGATCCGGGACAACCTCAGATACGCAGTATTTT. It codes for CASSRGSGTTSDTQYF.

The J gene is TRBJ1-2, the V gene TRBV5-1, with a possible D match to TRBD1 (6 bases). The CDR3 contains 14 residues. V lost 4 bases, J lost 1 base, and 11 bases lay in between. Germline values: CDR1 SGHRS, CDR2 YFSETQ. CDR3 DNA sequence: TGCGCCAGCAGCGGGCCAGGGGTTAACTATGGCTACACCTTC. This gives the protein CASSGPGVNYGYTF.

The V call is TRBV7-9, the J call TRBJ1-6, with 9 bases aligning to TRBD1. The CDR3 spans 13 residues. With 8 bases clipped from V and 9 bases from J, the junction kept 5 bases outside the gene matches. CDR1 and CDR2 from the germline V gene are SEHNR and FQNEAQ (reference sequence). CDR3: CASSGTGSSPLHF. In DNA form, the CDR3 reads TGTGCCAGCTCCGGGACAGGGAGTTCACCCCTCCACTTT.

This clonotype was seen once. The rearrangement uses TRBV7-2 and TRBJ2-5, with 8 nucleotides matching TRBD1. The junction had 8 bases not matched to a gene; V was cut back by 3 bases and J by 2 bases. Germline V gene lookup returns CDR1 SGHTA and CDR2 FQGNSA. This CDR3 is 16 amino acids long. The CDR3 nucleotides are TGTGCCAGCAGCTTTTCAGGGGGCGGCGGGCAAGAGACCCAGTACTTC. It encodes CASSFSGGGGQETQYF.

This chain joins TRBV9 and TRBJ2-5; D uncertain. Germline V CDR1 and CDR2: SGDLS, YYNGEE. This CDR3 has 12 residues. Trimming took 2 bases from V and 0 from J, leaving 2 bases between them. The CDR3 DNA reads TGTGCCAGCAGCGTCCACCAAGAGACCCAGTACTTC. This gives the protein CASSVHQETQYF.

The chain joins TRBV6-2 or TRBV6-3 to TRBJ1-3, with D tentatively TRBD1 (5 bases). V lost 7 bases and J lost 0, with 10 bases in between. CDR1 is MNHEY, CDR2 SVGEGT, per germline. CDR3 length: 14 residues. CDR3 protein: CASTTGASGNTIYF. The DNA of the CDR3 is TGTGCCAGCACCACAGGTGCCTCTGGAAACACCATATATTTT.

The CDR3, as DNA: TGTGCCAGCAGTCCCGGGACAGGCAACCCCTACGAGCAGTACTTC. It is translated as CASSPGTGNPYEQYF. The chain has TRBV2 and TRBJ2-7; 8 bases agree with TRBD1. V was pared by 5 bases and J by 2 bases, with 8 bases of the junction left unmatched. Germline V gene sequence: CDR1 SNHLY, CDR2 FYNNEI. This CDR3 has 15 amino acids.

This chain joins TRBV20-1 and TRBJ1-6, with D hard to call. V lost 3 bases, J lost 8 bases, and 17 bases lay in between. This CDR3 has 15 residues. CDR1 and CDR2 from the germline V gene are DFQATT and SNEGSKA (reference sequence). CDR3 region: CSARGSAGEHSPLHF. The DNA for the CDR3 is TGCAGTGCTAGGGGATCCGCCGGAGAGCATTCACCCCTCCACTTT.

The chain carries TRBV20-1 and TRBJ1-5; the D gene is possibly TRBD1 (6 bases). There are 14 residues in the CDR3. Trimming took off 6 bases at V and 0 bases at J, with 12 bases between the two ends. In germline, CDR1 is DFQATT, CDR2 SNEGSKA (reference sequence). In nucleotides, the CDR3 is TGCAGTGCGGCAGGGGTTTATAGCAATCAGCCCCAGCATTTT. It is translated as CSAAGVYSNQPQHF.

J is TRBJ2-1 and V is TRBV3-1; 7 bases fit TRBD2. The J segment lost 10 bases and the V segment lost 4 bases, leaving 13 bases of the junction unmatched. The length of the CDR3 is 15 residues. Per germline, CDR1 LGHDT and CDR2 YNNKEL (reference sequence). The CDR3 loop is CASSPYLAVPGEQFF. In nucleotides, the CDR3 is TGTGCCAGCAGCCCCTACCTAGCGGTGCCCGGAGAGCAGTTCTTC.

This rearrangement joins TRBV11-1 to TRBJ1-5; D is undetermined. Germline values: CDR1 SGHAT, CDR2 FQDESV (reference sequence). Trimming left V 2 bases short and J 0 bases short, with 8 bases between. This CDR3 spans 15 amino acids. The CDR3 region has the DNA TGTGCCAGCAGCTTAATGCGGGGTAGCAATCAGCCCCAGCATTTT. Amino acids: CASSLMRGSNQPQHF.

CDR3 protein: CASTVGTGVNTEAFF. The CDR3 DNA sequence: TGTGCCAGCACCGTAGGGACAGGGGTAAACACTGAAGCTTTCTTT. The rearrangement uses TRBV6-5 and TRBJ1-1, with TRBD1 matching over 10 bases. CDR1 and CDR2 (germline): MNHEY, SVGAGI. The CDR3 totals 15 residues. V gave up 7 bases and J gave up 2 bases; unmatched junction bases: 7.

This chain connects TRBV19 to TRBJ1-5; no definite D call. Per the germline V gene, CDR1 is LNHDA and CDR2 is SQIVND (reference sequence). Trimming removed 6 bases at V and 6 bases at J, with 9 bases between. This CDR3 is 12 amino acids long. In DNA form, the CDR3 reads TGTGCCAGTAGGCTACATGCTCAGCCCCAGCATTTT. It is translated as CASRLHAQPQHF.

The chain combines TRBV27 with TRBJ2-1, with 8 bases lining up with TRBD2. The CDR3 has 13 residues. With 5 bases clipped from V and 15 bases from J, the junction kept 12 bases outside the gene matches. Germline CDR1 reads MNHEY; CDR2 reads SMNVEV (reference sequence). The CDR3 spells CASSPTETSAVFF. The DNA for the CDR3 is TGTGCCAGCAGTCCCACGGAGACTAGCGCTGTGTTCTTC.